These 28 T cell receptor beta chains were all obtained from the same sample, sequenced in a study of human T cells and chemical hapten exposure. TCRdb independently ran MiXCR on the RACE reads; one entry per CDR3 protein. The data show tens of thousands of distinct CDR3 sequences, around 9.6% seen once. This sample's time point: patch test 2, 6 weeks after DPC sensitization. Treatment noted: therapeutic diphenylcyclopropenone sensitization with weekly scalp DPC. The starting material was whole blood, obtained in connection with sensitization to the hapten diphenylcyclopropenone (DPC). The receptor source for this set is a woman aged 25 to 39 with alopecia areata. Some clones in this sample may be carry-over from other donors' samples.

The table lists this clonotype with a few counts. The chain couples TRBV7-2 to TRBJ2-3; perhaps D is TRBD1 or TRBD2 (6 bases each). Germline V lookup: CDR1 SGHTA, CDR2 FQGNSA. The CDR3 has 14 residues. Trimming stripped 5 bases from V and 5 bases from J, with 14 bases between. The CDR3 protein is CASSQGGSQDTQYF. The CDR3 nucleotides are TGTGCCAGCAGCCAAGGGGGGTCCCAAGATACGCAGTATTTT.

This clonotype was detected ten times or more. The chain is built from TRBV30 and TRBJ1-1, with 9 bases lining up with TRBD1. V was clipped by 2 bases and J by 5 bases; unmatched bases: 6. Germline V gene lookup returns CDR1 GTSNPN and CDR2 SVGIG (reference sequence). This CDR3 has 14 amino acids. In DNA form, the CDR3 reads TGTGCCTGGAGTCTTGGACAGGGGAGTACTGAAGCTTTCTTT. Protein: CAWSLGQGSTEAFF.

The sample holds many counts of this clonotype. CDR3 region: CSALGTVVSGANVLTF. In DNA, the CDR3 is TGCAGTGCTCTCGGGACAGTCGTCTCTGGGGCCAACGTCCTGACTTTC. The chain joins TRBV20-1 to TRBJ2-6; TRBD1 aligns across 7 bases. CDR1 DFQATT and CDR2 SNEGSKA come from the germline V gene (reference sequence). The J segment lost 0 bases and the V segment lost 5 bases, leaving 7 bases of the junction unmatched. The CDR3 loop spans 16 amino acids.

This clonotype came up a few times. The chain is built from TRBV4-1 and TRBJ2-1; D gene unclear. Trimming took 0 bases from V and 4 from J, leaving 7 bases between them. The CDR3 contains 14 residues. Looked up from germline, CDR1 is MGHRA and CDR2 is YSYEKL. DNA for the CDR3: TGCGCCAGCAGCCAAGAGCGGAGTTACAATGAGCAGTTCTTC. Protein: CASSQERSYNEQFF.

This clonotype appeared many times. This chain joins TRBV5-1 and TRBJ1-6; 8 nucleotides match TRBD1. Per germline, CDR1 SGHRS and CDR2 YFSETQ. Unmatched junction bases numbered 8, after V lost 0 bases and J lost 9 bases. This CDR3 region has 16 residues. The CDR3 region has the DNA TGCGCCAGCAGCTTGGAGTCAGGGGGCATAGGTTCACCCCTCCACTTT. Translated, it gives CASSLESGGIGSPLHF.

This clonotype was seen only a few times. This sequence joins TRBV29-1 and TRBJ2-5, with D perhaps TRBD1 (6 bases). The CDR3 totals 9 residues. Trimming removed 7 bases from V and 9 bases from J, with 9 bases in between. CDR1 SQVTM and CDR2 ANQGSEA come from the germline V gene. The CDR3 DNA reads as TGCAGCGCCCGACAGGCCCAGTACTTC. Protein product: CSARQAQYF. The whole variable domain, remainder taken from reference TRBV29-1 and TRBJ2-5, is SAVISQKPSRDICQRGTSLTIQCQVDSQVTMMFWYRQQPGQSLTLIATANQGSEATYESGFVIDKFPISRPNLTFSTLTVSNMSPEDSSIYLCSARQAQYFGPGTRLLVL.

This clonotype was seen a handful of times. The V gene is TRBV28, the J gene TRBJ2-1; possibly TRBD2 for D (6 bases). V was trimmed by 7 bases and J by 1 base, leaving 14 bases between them. Germline V gene data show CDR1 as MDHEN and CDR2 as SYDVKM. There are 15 residues in the CDR3. CDR3 sequence reads: CASTFFGRSYNEQFF. CDR3 coding DNA: TGTGCCAGCACTTTTTTCGGGAGATCCTACAATGAGCAGTTCTTC.

Concerning this clonotype: A much larger clone differs by one base, so this may be a read error. This chain uses TRBV12-3 or TRBV12-4 with TRBJ2-4; D may correspond to TRBD1 or TRBD2 (6 bases each). This CDR3 region has 15 residues. The CDR3 spells CASSIGGIAKNIRYF. The CDR3 DNA follows: TGTGCCAGCAGCATAGGGGGGATCGCCAAAAACATTCGGTACTTC.

The chain recombines TRBV12-3 or TRBV12-4 with TRBJ1-1; 9 nucleotides line up with TRBD1. J was trimmed by 5 bases and V by 6 bases; bases with no gene match: 10. The CDR3 has 15 amino acids. CDR3 loop: CASRLQGAVWTEAFF. The CDR3 DNA reads as TGTGCCAGCAGACTACAGGGGGCGGTTTGGACTGAAGCTTTCTTT.

This clonotype occurred many times. The gene calls are TRBV4-2 and TRBJ2-2; a weak D match, TRBD2 (5 bases). This CDR3 has 17 amino acids. V lost 1 base to trimming and J lost 7 bases, with 19 bases between them. Germline CDR1 reads LGHNA; CDR2 reads YNFKEQ. CDR3: CASSQVRAPKVSGELFF. In nucleotides, the CDR3 is TGTGCCAGCAGCCAAGTGCGGGCCCCCAAGGTCAGCGGGGAGCTGTTTTTT.

The sample holds many counts of this clonotype. The J gene is TRBJ2-1, the V gene TRBV29-1; 9 positions match TRBD1. The trim removed 2 bases at V and 4 bases at J, leaving 9 bases unmatched. The germline CDR1 and CDR2 sequences are SQVTM and ANQGSEA. The CDR3 is made up of 16 amino acids. This CDR3 is CSVENEDRGDYNEQFF. The CDR3 nucleotides are TGCAGCGTTGAAAACGAGGACAGGGGAGATTACAATGAGCAGTTCTTC.

This clonotype occurred a few times. The chain links TRBV20-1 to TRBJ2-4, with TRBD2 matching 9 bases. The V segment lost 2 bases and the J segment 5 bases; nucleotides outside the gene matches: 10. Germline V CDR1 and CDR2: DFQATT, SNEGSKA (reference sequence). CDR3 length: 16 amino acids. The chain's CDR3 is CSARRGPSGTENIQYF. The CDR3 nucleotides are TGCAGTGCTAGAAGAGGGCCTAGCGGGACCGAAAACATTCAGTACTTC.

This chain joins TRBV12-3 or TRBV12-4 and TRBJ2-4; the D is unclear. The CDR3 has 14 amino acids. V lost 7 bases, J lost 1 base, and 11 bases lay in between. CDR3 DNA sequence: TGTGCCAGCAATGGGGTGGGGGCCAAAAACATTCAGTACTTC. Translated: CASNGVGAKNIQYF.

This clonotype was recorded many times. This chain uses TRBV7-9 with TRBJ1-4; 9 bases fit TRBD1. Unmatched junction bases numbered 4, after V lost 0 bases and J lost 8 bases. Per germline, CDR1 SEHNR and CDR2 FQNEAQ (reference sequence). This CDR3 is built from 15 residues. The CDR3 here is CASSLAGQGREKLFF. CDR3 nucleotides: TGTGCCAGCAGCTTAGCGGGACAGGGCAGGGAAAAACTGTTTTTT.

The V call is TRBV29-1, the J call TRBJ2-1; D uncertain. The germline V gene has CDR1 SQVTM and CDR2 ANQGSEA. The CDR3 is made up of 12 amino acids. Trimming took off 0 bases at V and 13 bases at J, with 13 bases between the two ends. CDR3 protein: CSVEDGAPLQFF. The DNA for the CDR3 is TGCAGCGTTGAAGACGGCGCACCGCTACAGTTCTTC.

Many counts were recorded for this clonotype. The chain couples TRBV28 to TRBJ2-1; 8 bases are shared with TRBD1. The junction had 8 bases not matched to a gene; V was cut back by 5 bases and J by 2 bases. The V gene's germline CDR1 is MDHEN and CDR2 SYDVKM. This CDR3 has 16 amino acids. The CDR3 region is CASSPRRGPAYNEQFF. CDR3 in DNA: TGTGCCAGCAGTCCCCGCAGGGGGCCTGCCTACAATGAGCAGTTCTTC.

This clonotype was seen ten or more times. The rearrangement uses TRBV29-1 and TRBJ1-2, with 7 positions matching TRBD1. The CDR3 totals 12 residues. Germline CDR1 SQVTM, CDR2 ANQGSEA. Trimming removed 4 bases from V and 5 bases from J; junction bases left unmatched: 4. CDR3 amino acids: CSVGTRGYGYTF. DNA for the CDR3: TGCAGCGTTGGGACCAGGGGGTATGGCTACACCTTC.

The table lists this clonotype with many counts. The chain combines TRBV5-1 with TRBJ2-7; 9 nucleotides match TRBD1. Unmatched junction bases numbered 4, after V lost 1 base and J lost 2 bases. This CDR3 has 15 residues. CDR1 is SGHRS and CDR2 is YFSETQ in the germline V gene. Here the CDR3 reads CASSLIQGAAYEQYF. The CDR3 nucleotides are TGCGCCAGCAGCTTGATACAGGGGGCGGCCTACGAGCAGTACTTC.

The rearrangement uses TRBV28 and TRBJ1-2; D unresolved. The V end was cut by 7 bases, the J end by 7 bases, with 10 bases between. The CDR3 covers 11 residues. The V gene's germline CDR1 is MDHEN and CDR2 SYDVKM. CDR3 amino acids: CASTDQVGYTF. CDR3 in DNA: TGTGCCAGCACGGATCAGGTTGGCTACACCTTC.

This clonotype appeared many times. The V call is TRBV7-9, the J call TRBJ2-7; D perhaps matches TRBD1 (5 bases). This CDR3 has 12 amino acids. Germline CDR1 reads SEHNR; CDR2 reads FQNEAQ (reference sequence). Between the trimmed V and J ends, which lost 5 bases and 1 base, there was a span of 6 bases. The CDR3 is CASSRTSYEQYF. CDR3 nucleotides: TGTGCCAGCAGCCGGACATCCTACGAGCAGTACTTC.

The chain uses TRBV3-1 and TRBJ1-2; D may be TRBD1 (6 bases). The CDR3 loop spans 15 amino acids. V was clipped by 4 bases and J by 6 bases, with 18 bases between them. Germline V gene data show CDR1 as LGHDT and CDR2 as YNNKEL (reference sequence). Written as DNA, the CDR3 is TGTGCCAGCAGCCCCACCCGGACAGCCCGCCATGGCTACACCTTC. This gives the protein CASSPTRTARHGYTF.

The rearrangement uses TRBV12-3 or TRBV12-4 and TRBJ1-6; D gene ambiguous. The V end lost 2 bases, the J end lost 6 bases, and 2 bases lay between the germline ends. The CDR3 extends over 12 amino acids. This CDR3 is CASSLFNSPLHF. DNA for the CDR3: TGTGCCAGCAGTTTATTTAATTCACCCCTCCACTTT.

This clonotype has just a few counts. This rearrangement joins TRBV28 to TRBJ2-4, with D unresolved. The CDR3 is 15 amino acids. V was pared by 2 bases and J by 1 base, with 9 bases between. CDR1 is MDHEN and CDR2 is SYDVKM in the germline V gene. As DNA, the CDR3 is TGTGCCAGCAGTTTAGTGGGGTCGGCCAAAAACATTCAGTACTTC. It codes for CASSLVGSAKNIQYF.

This clonotype was picked up many times. The J gene is TRBJ2-6, the V gene TRBV5-5; D is perhaps TRBD1 (5 bases). The CDR3 sequence is 15 residues long. Germline CDR1 SGHKS, CDR2 YYEKEE (reference sequence). V was cut by 3 bases and J by 8 bases, with 15 bases left in between. The DNA for the CDR3 is TGTGCCAGCAGCTCGGTTGCAGGGAAAACCAACGTCCTGACTTTC. Its protein is CASSSVAGKTNVLTF.

Regarding this clonotype: A read error may be the cause here, since a much bigger clone is one base away. The V and J genes are TRBV6-2 or TRBV6-3 and TRBJ1-5; perhaps TRBD1 as D (6 bases). The CDR3 contains 14 residues. Per germline, CDR1 MNHEY and CDR2 SVGEGT. V gave up 2 bases and J gave up 5 bases, with 10 bases separating them. CDR3 amino acids: CASSYGGFYQPQHF. CDR3 coding DNA: TGTGCCAGCAGTTACGGGGGCTTCTATCAGCCCCAGCATTTT.

Many counts were recorded for this clonotype. The CDR3 nucleotides are TGTGCCAGCAGTGATGGACTATATGGCTACACCTTC. Amino acid sequence: CASSDGLYGYTF. This chain joins TRBV6-4 and TRBJ1-2, with D hard to call. The CDR3 runs to 12 residues. CDR1 and CDR2 from the germline V gene are MRHNA and SNTAGT. The V and J ends lost 3 bases and 5 bases respectively, with 7 bases between them.

This clonotype was recorded many times. The chain recombines TRBV7-8 with TRBJ1-2, with 7 bases lining up with TRBD1. The CDR3 length is 18 residues. Germline V CDR1 and CDR2: SGHVS, FQNEAQ. Trimming took 0 bases from V and 0 from J; bases not matched to a gene: 10. CDR3: CASSLAQGQITPNYGYTF. Here the CDR3 DNA reads TGTGCCAGCAGCTTAGCCCAGGGACAGATTACCCCTAACTATGGCTACACCTTC.

The rearrangement uses TRBV29-1 and TRBJ1-2; D unresolved. The CDR3 sequence is 11 residues long. Trimming removed 4 bases at V and 4 bases at J, with 7 bases between. Germline V gene lookup returns CDR1 SQVTM and CDR2 ANQGSEA. The CDR3: CSVAQLYGYTF. The CDR3 coding sequence is TGCAGCGTTGCACAGCTCTATGGCTACACCTTC. Filled out from reference TRBV29-1 and TRBJ1-2, the complete variable domain reads SAVISQKPSRDICQRGTSLTIQCQVDSQVTMMFWYRQQPGQSLTLIATANQGSEATYESGFVIDKFPISRPNLTFSTLTVSNMSPEDSSIYLCSVAQLYGYTFGSGTRLTVV.